This T cell receptor beta chain was recovered during a study of CD8 T cells in ankylosing spondylitis. Findings and limits, study-wide: Earlier work had already found some motif variants in reactive arthritis synovial fluid and blood. Disease-linked clones proved CD8+ and comparatively uncommon in peripheral blood.

This clonotype was observed at least ten times. Its antigen remains unidentified. Researchers built TCR beta libraries using quantitative 5'-RACE with molecular barcodes. Using its own MiXCR run on the 5' RACE reads, TCRdb lists one record per CDR3 protein. Of more than 150,000 distinct CDR3 sequences detected, 18% appear once; the ten largest clones hold roughly 4.5%. Trimming stripped 5 bases from V and 7 bases from J, with 24 bases between. CDR1 is SQVTM and CDR2 is ANQGSEA in the germline V gene. There are 16 residues in the CDR3. V is TRBV29-1 and J is TRBJ2-4; D remains ambiguous. The sequenced material came from blood, either unsorted or a sorted T cell fraction (not recorded which). The clonotype was recovered from a male donor aged 10 to 35 with ankylosing spondylitis or in good health (not recorded which). CDR3 DNA: TGCAGCGTTTATGAAGACGGGCTCTCGTTTGGGAACATTCAGTACTTC. Translation: CSVYEDGLSFGNIQYF.